The 17 T cell receptor beta chains in this list originate from one sample, sequenced in a study of blood T cells in healthy people across ages. Sample-barcoded 5' priming and a J-beta primer mix drove a second PCR of roughly 6 to 12 cycles. TCRdb used MiXCR to reprocess the 5' RACE reads, holding one entry per CDR3 protein. The table includes roughly 550,000 distinct CDR3 sequences, under 30% detected once. The same sample was also studied in work on T cells of mothers and their children.

The sequenced sample was blood. These receptors all come from a boy aged 5-17 years in good health.

The chain joins TRBV21-1 to TRBJ2-1. TRBV21-1 is marked as a pseudogene. CDR3 length: 16 amino acids. The CDR3: CASSKGSGPPYNEQFF. The DNA for the CDR3 is TGTGCCAGCAGCAAAGGGTCAGGACCCCCATACAATGAGCAGTTCTTC.

This chain links TRBV6-5 with TRBJ1-1; TRBD1 agrees at 7 bases. The CDR3 runs to 15 residues. V lost 6 bases and J lost 4; bases outside the gene matches: 11. Germline values: CDR1 MNHEY, CDR2 SVGAGI. The CDR3 sequence: CASRPSGGGPTEAFF. In DNA form, the CDR3 reads TGTGCCAGCAGACCCTCAGGGGGTGGGCCCACTGAAGCTTTCTTT.

The sample holds a few counts of this clonotype. The genes are TRBV20-1 and TRBJ1-1; tentatively, D is TRBD1 (5 bases). The CDR3 consists of 12 residues. Germline V CDR1 and CDR2: DFQATT, SNEGSKA (reference sequence). V lost 4 bases and J lost 10, with 16 bases in between. The CDR3 region is CSATTPEGRAFF. Written as DNA, the CDR3 is TGCAGTGCTACGACCCCTGAGGGGAGAGCTTTCTTT.

The genes are TRBV20-1 and TRBJ1-6; D possibly corresponds to TRBD1 (5 bases). CDR1 and CDR2 from the germline V gene are DFQATT and SNEGSKA (reference sequence). This CDR3 region has 14 residues. Trimming removed 3 bases from V and 8 bases from J, with 14 bases in between. CDR3 protein: CSARGMGPDSPLHF. The CDR3 DNA reads as TGCAGTGCTAGGGGAATGGGGCCTGATTCACCCCTCCACTTT.

CDR3 DNA sequence: TGTGCCAGCAGTACGACAGGGGCTGAAGCTTTCTTT. This gives the protein CASSTTGAEAFF. The chain is built from TRBV27 and TRBJ1-1; 8 positions match TRBD1. This CDR3 is built from 12 residues. Trimming at V came to 5 bases and at J to 6 bases, leaving 2 bases not matched to a gene. Germline values: CDR1 MNHEY, CDR2 SMNVEV (reference sequence).

J is TRBJ2-7 and V is TRBV7-9, with D perhaps TRBD2 (6 bases). There are 12 residues in the CDR3. Trimming shortened V by 5 bases and J by 7 bases, and 12 bases separated the two germline ends. Germline CDR1 SEHNR, CDR2 FQNEAQ (reference sequence). This chain's CDR3 is CASSAGGREQYF. The DNA for the CDR3 is TGTGCCAGCAGCGCAGGAGGGCGGGAGCAGTACTTC. The whole variable domain, remainder taken from reference TRBV7-9 and TRBJ2-7, is DTGVSQNPRHKITKRGQNVTFRCDPISEHNRLYWYRQTLGQGPEFLTYFQNEAQLEKSRLLSDRFSAERPKGSFSTLEIQRTEQGDSAMYLCASSAGGREQYFGPGTRLTVT.

CDR3 sequence: CASSDERGTGPQFF. Written as DNA, the CDR3 is TGTGCCAGCAGTGACGAGCGGGGGACCGGTCCGCAGTTCTTC. The chain combines TRBV2 with TRBJ2-1; 8 bases map to TRBD2. V was clipped by 3 bases and J by 12 bases; unmatched bases: 10. Germline V gene lookup returns CDR1 SNHLY and CDR2 FYNNEI. This CDR3 comprises 14 residues.

This clonotype was observed a few times. The chain combines TRBV7-8 with TRBJ1-1; D not certain. In germline, CDR1 is SGHVS, CDR2 FQNEAQ. This CDR3 is built from 16 residues. V was clipped by 5 bases and J by 4 bases, with 20 bases between them. CDR3 sequence (DNA): TGTGCCAGCAGCCCATTGGGAGGCCGGGGTACCACTGAAGCTTTCTTT. Its protein is CASSPLGGRGTTEAFF.

This clonotype was seen repeatedly, ten times or more. The chain links TRBV10-3 to TRBJ2-7, with 9 bases aligning to TRBD1. The V and J ends lost 8 bases and 6 bases, in that order; junction bases with no gene match: 11. This CDR3 comprises 14 residues. Germline lookup yields CDR1 ENHRY and CDR2 SYGVKD. The CDR3 sequence: CAIAPSGTGREQYF. CDR3 nucleotide sequence: TGTGCCATCGCCCCTTCGGGGACAGGGCGCGAGCAGTACTTC.

This clonotype was detected only a few times. The genes are TRBV3-1 and TRBJ1-1; the match to TRBD1 covers 7 bases. Per the germline V gene, CDR1 is LGHDT and CDR2 is YNNKEL (reference sequence). V gave up 3 bases and J gave up 5 bases; unmatched junction bases: 12. CDR3 length equals 16 residues. The CDR3 nucleotides are TGTGCCAGCAGCCACAGGGGGGCCGGGCGTAGGACTGAAGCTTTCTTT. Its protein product is CASSHRGAGRRTEAFF.

Only a few counts were recorded for this clonotype. V is TRBV7-9 and J is TRBJ1-1, with a weak D call TRBD1 (5 bases). CDR1 is SEHNR and CDR2 is FQNEAQ in the germline V gene (reference sequence). V lost 3 bases and J lost 7, with 12 bases in between. The CDR3 spans 13 residues. The CDR3 region has the DNA TGTGCCAGCAGCTTCGGGGCAGCCTATGAAGCTTTCTTT. Translated: CASSFGAAYEAFF.

This sequence joins TRBV7-2 and TRBJ1-2; perhaps TRBD1 as D (6 bases). The CDR3 runs to 13 residues. Between the trimmed V and J ends, which lost 3 bases and 6 bases, there was a span of 11 bases. Per the germline V gene, CDR1 is SGHTA and CDR2 is FQGNSA. CDR3 in DNA: TGTGCCAGCAGCTTGGACAGCTATGATGGCTACACCTTC. Protein: CASSLDSYDGYTF.

This chain joins TRBV6-1 and TRBJ1-4; 7 bases fit TRBD1. Germline lookup yields CDR1 MNHNS and CDR2 SASEGT. After removal of 6 bases from V and 7 bases from J, the junction contained 8 bases not matched to a gene. This CDR3 contains 14 residues. The CDR3 sequence is CASSDRQGFEKLFF. In DNA, the CDR3 is TGTGCCAGCAGCGACAGACAGGGATTTGAAAAACTGTTTTTT.

V usage is TRBV27 and J usage is TRBJ2-3; 7 nucleotides align to TRBD2. V lost 8 bases to trimming and J lost 3 bases; unmatched junction nucleotides: 8. The CDR3 has 14 amino acids. Per the germline V gene, CDR1 is MNHEY and CDR2 is SMNVEV (reference sequence). The DNA of the CDR3 is TGTGCCAGCTTGAGAAGCGGGGATACAGATACGCAGTATTTT. Translated, it gives CASLRSGDTDTQYF.

The chain has TRBV12-3 or TRBV12-4 and TRBJ2-3; 8 nucleotides align to TRBD1. The CDR3 runs to 15 residues. V was clipped by 2 bases and J by 6 bases; unmatched bases: 7. The CDR3 reads CASSLRQGAWDTQYF. CDR3 nucleotides: TGTGCCAGCAGTTTAAGGCAGGGGGCATGGGATACGCAGTATTTT.

This clonotype was seen only a few times. The CDR3 bases are TGTGCCAGCACCCTGGGGGGGGATTACAATGAGCAGTTCTTC. This codes for CASTLGGDYNEQFF. V is TRBV5-5 and J is TRBJ2-1; 7 bases align to TRBD2. CDR3 length: 14 amino acids. Germline CDR1 and CDR2: SGHKS and YYEKEE (reference sequence). V gave up 6 bases and J gave up 4 bases; unmatched junction bases: 7.

In its sample, this clonotype was seen once. CDR3 amino acids: CASSQVASGGGGDIQYF. In nucleotides, the CDR3 is TGCGCCAGCAGCCAAGTGGCTAGCGGAGGGGGTGGAGACATTCAGTACTTC. This sequence joins TRBV4-1 and TRBJ2-4; D is perhaps TRBD2 (7 bases). CDR1 MGHRA and CDR2 YSYEKL come from the germline V gene. The V and J ends lost 1 base and 8 bases respectively, with 21 bases between them. This CDR3 comprises 17 residues.